This TCR beta chain originates from a study of shared clonotypes between healthy human individuals. TCRdb's copy holds only in-frame clones and misses some; the assay was immunoSEQ multiplex PCR. In the table there are about 1.1 million clones, roughly 77% of which are singletons. Details on this clone: The antigen is not known. The junction does not match germline at one end; this may be a read error.

General observations from the study: Sorted-subset sequencing was shown by rarefaction to be incomplete despite large depth.

Per the germline V gene, CDR1 is SGHAT and CDR2 is FQNNGV. There are 16 residues in the CDR3. The sequencing sample was made of memory CD4+ T cells from PBMCs. Noted subset: CD45RA-negative fraction. The sequence was collected from a man aged 18 to 35 in good health. Some clones in this sample may be carry-over from other donors' samples. The chain carries TRBV11-2 and TRBJ2-2, with TRBD1 identical over 8 bases. The CDR3 region is CASSTGQGTNTGELLF. As DNA, the CDR3 is TGTGCCAGCAGCACAGGACAGGGAACGAACACCGGGGAGCTGCTTTTT.